A single sample gave rise to the 27 T cell receptor beta chains below, sequenced in a study of regulatory T cells in long-lasting Graves disease (dated by TCRdb to 2020 to 2023). The library was produced with multiplex PCR. The sequencer was an Illumina HiSeq 4000. iRepertoire HTBI primers and Arm-PCR amplification of CDR3 regions were used to construct TCR beta libraries. TCRdb applied fastp at Q25 and MiXCR to the public reads, then kept only in-frame beta chains. Entries are consolidated by CDR3 protein sequence, retaining the most common genes and DNA. This sample holds 500,000 to 800,000 distinct CDR3 sequences; about 32% were observed only once. The ten largest clones represent around 40% of the sample. This sample's time point label indicates: persistent/refractory GD, antithyroid drugs over 5 years with positive TRAb. For both TCR sequencing and RNA sequencing, RNA was extracted from PBMCs in TRIzol.

The sequences come from peripheral blood mononuclear cells (PBMCs), collected when the disease was refractory, from a patient treated with antithyroid drugs. The origin of the receptors is a female donor with Graves disease.

This clonotype has more than one count but fewer than ten. An end of the junction differs from the germline gene, which may be a read error. The CDR3 coding sequence is TGTGCCCGGAGCCGACAGGGAAAGGCTTTCTTT. Protein: CARSRQGKAFF. V usage is TRBV30 and J usage is TRBJ1-1; 7 bases fit TRBD1. CDR1 is GTSNPN and CDR2 is SVGIG in the germline V gene (reference sequence). The length of the CDR3 is 11 residues.

The sample holds many counts of this clonotype. The DNA for the CDR3 is TGTGCCAGCAGTATCCGACAGGGGGGTCAAGAGACCCAGTACTTC. Its translation is CASSIRQGGQETQYF. The J gene is TRBJ2-5, the V gene TRBV11-3; the match to TRBD1 covers 9 bases. The CDR3 totals 15 residues. V trimming: 6 bases; J trimming: 2 bases; junction bases outside the gene matches: 7. CDR1 is SGHNT and CDR2 is YENEEA in the germline V gene.

The chain is built from TRBV5-1 and TRBJ2-7, with 7 bases lining up with TRBD2. CDR1 is SGHRS and CDR2 is YFSETQ in the germline V gene. The CDR3 spans 14 residues. Losses at the gene ends were 1 base for V and 2 bases for J; bases not matched to a gene: 3. The CDR3 nucleotides read TGCGCCAGCAGCTTGAGGACTAGAACCTACGAGCAGTACTTC. The encoded protein is CASSLRTRTYEQYF.

This clonotype was counted many times. The chain links TRBV2 to TRBJ1-2; D is undetermined. Germline CDR1 is SNHLY and CDR2 is FYNNEI. There are 13 residues in the CDR3. Trimming shortened V by 7 bases and J by 2 bases, and 11 bases separated the two germline ends. The CDR3 loop is CASTTEENYGYTF. DNA of the CDR3: TGTGCCAGCACCACGGAAGAAAACTATGGCTACACCTTC.

The chain combines TRBV19 with TRBJ2-2; 11 bases are a match to TRBD1. After removal of 4 bases from V and 7 bases from J, the junction contained 2 bases not matched to a gene. Germline lookup yields CDR1 LNHDA and CDR2 SQIVND (reference sequence). The CDR3 is 14 residues long. As DNA, the CDR3 is TGTGCCAGTAGTAGGACAGGGGGCATCGGGGAGCTGTTTTTT. It yields the protein CASSRTGGIGELFF. Looking up the rest from reference TRBV19 and TRBJ2-2 gives the full variable domain: DGGITQSPKYLFRKEGQNVTLSCEQNLNHDAMYWYRQDPGQGLRLIYYSQIVNDFQKGDIAEGYSVSREKKESFPLTVTSAQKNPTAFYLCASSRTGGIGELFFGEGSRLTVL.

This clonotype appeared many times. The chain is built from TRBV11-2 and TRBJ2-2, with D perhaps TRBD2 (5 bases). Per germline, CDR1 SGHAT and CDR2 FQNNGV. V lost 2 bases and J lost 0, with 13 bases in between. The length of the CDR3 is 17 residues. The CDR3 DNA reads as TGTGCCAGCAGCTTACCTTTACGGGGATCGAACACCGGGGAGCTGTTTTTT. Its translation: CASSLPLRGSNTGELFF.

J is TRBJ1-5 and V is TRBV19, with D unclear. Germline CDR1 reads LNHDA; CDR2 reads SQIVND (reference sequence). Trimming stripped 5 bases from V and 0 bases from J, with 11 bases between. This CDR3 has 15 residues. CDR3 residues: CASSPTDRSNQPQHF. The CDR3 region has the DNA TGTGCCAGTAGTCCCACGGACCGTAGCAATCAGCCCCAGCATTTT.

The rearrangement links TRBV20-1 to TRBJ1-1; D gene unclear. The CDR3 has 15 amino acids. CDR1 DFQATT and CDR2 SNEGSKA come from the germline V gene (reference sequence). Trimming stripped 1 base from V and 3 bases from J, with 15 bases between. CDR3 bases: TGCAGTGCTAGAGCGGGAGGCAGAGAATACACTGAAGCTTTCTTT. It encodes CSARAGGREYTEAFF.

The chain is built from TRBV15 and TRBJ2-2; D may be TRBD1 (5 bases). This CDR3 is 14 amino acids long. Trimming stripped 5 bases from V and 9 bases from J, with 16 bases between. The germline gives CDR1 LNHNV, CDR2 YYDKDF (reference sequence). The CDR3 DNA reads TGTGCCACCAGCGGGTCGACAGCCCACCGGGAGCTGTTTTTT. As protein: CATSGSTAHRELFF. Complete variable domain (other parts from reference TRBV15 and TRBJ2-2): DAMVIQNPRYQVTQFGKPVTLSCSQTLNHNVMYWYQQKSSQAPKLLFHYYDKDFNNEADTPDNFQSRRPNTSFCFLDIRSPGLGDTAMYLCATSGSTAHRELFFGEGSRLTVL.

This clonotype has at least ten counts. V usage is TRBV28 and J usage is TRBJ1-4; D gene ambiguous. CDR1 is MDHEN and CDR2 is SYDVKM in the germline V gene. Between the trimmed V and J ends, which lost 2 bases and 6 bases, there was a span of 10 bases. The CDR3 sequence is 14 residues long. CDR3 region: CASSLAQADEKLFF. CDR3 DNA: TGTGCCAGCAGTTTAGCTCAGGCGGATGAAAAACTGTTTTTT.

This clonotype was recorded at least ten times. The V call is TRBV28, the J call TRBJ1-4; perhaps TRBD1 as D (5 bases). Germline V gives CDR1 MDHEN, CDR2 SYDVKM. V dropped 7 bases and J dropped 10 bases, with 13 bases sitting between them. The length of the CDR3 is 12 residues. This CDR3 is CASKRLGGKLFF. The CDR3 coding sequence is TGTGCCAGCAAACGGCTTGGGGGAAAACTGTTTTTT.

This clonotype was seen a few times. The chain has TRBV20-1 and TRBJ1-1; D gene ambiguous. Germline V gene sequence: CDR1 DFQATT, CDR2 SNEGSKA (reference sequence). V was trimmed by 6 bases and J by 1 base, leaving 12 bases between them. The CDR3 has 13 amino acids. CDR3 in DNA: TGCAGTGCGAGTAAGGGAGGGAACACTGAAGCTTTCTTT. It is translated as CSASKGGNTEAFF.

The V gene is TRBV19, the J gene TRBJ2-7; TRBD1 matches 11 bases. The germline gives CDR1 LNHDA, CDR2 SQIVND (reference sequence). The CDR3 sequence is 16 residues long. With 7 bases clipped from V and 5 bases from J, the junction kept 13 bases outside the gene matches. CDR3 sequence: CASTRLGGQGAHEQYF. The CDR3 DNA is TGTGCCAGTACTAGGTTGGGCGGACAGGGGGCCCACGAGCAGTACTTC.

V and J are TRBV7-2 and TRBJ1-1; D ambiguous. V was shortened by 7 bases and J by 1 base, with 10 bases between the two germline ends. The CDR3 extends over 13 amino acids. From germline, CDR1 is SGHTA and CDR2 FQGNSA. The CDR3 sequence: CASTFGWNTEAFF. CDR3 nucleotides: TGTGCCAGCACCTTCGGTTGGAACACTGAAGCTTTCTTT.

This clonotype appeared many times. The chain uses TRBV11-2 and TRBJ2-5, with 13 nucleotides matching TRBD2. Trimming took 5 bases from V and 4 from J; bases not matched to a gene: 7. CDR3 length equals 16 residues. Looked up from germline, CDR1 is SGHAT and CDR2 is FQNNGV. DNA for the CDR3: TGTGCCAGCAGCCCCGGGACTAGCGGGGCCCCAGAGACCCAGTACTTC. Protein sequence: CASSPGTSGAPETQYF.

This clonotype came up a few times. The chain couples TRBV11-2 to TRBJ1-1; D might be TRBD1 (5 bases). Trimming pared 2 bases from V and 0 bases from J, leaving 16 bases between. From germline, CDR1 is SGHAT and CDR2 FQNNGV. The length of the CDR3 is 17 residues. CDR3 DNA: TGTGCCAGCAGCTTACTCGGCGTGGGGGTGTTGAACACTGAAGCTTTCTTT. Amino acid sequence: CASSLLGVGVLNTEAFF. The full variable domain, completed using reference TRBV11-2 and TRBJ1-1, is EAGVAQSPRYKIIEKRQSVAFWCNPISGHATLYWYQQILGQGPKLLIQFQNNGVVDDSQLPKDRFSAERLKGVDSTLKIQPAKLEDSAVYLCASSLLGVGVLNTEAFFGQGTRLTVV.

This clonotype appeared many times. The chain combines TRBV3-1 with TRBJ2-5; the D gene is possibly TRBD2 (5 bases). Trimming pared 0 bases from V and 2 bases from J, leaving 19 bases between. The CDR3 contains 18 residues. CDR1 is LGHDT and CDR2 is YNNKEL in the germline V gene (reference sequence). The chain's CDR3 is CASSQDLVGLTTQETQYF. The CDR3 DNA follows: TGTGCCAGCAGCCAAGATCTGGTCGGACTGACGACACAAGAGACCCAGTACTTC.

The chain carries TRBV4-1 and TRBJ2-1; 10 nucleotides agree with TRBD2. Germline V gene lookup returns CDR1 MGHRA and CDR2 YSYEKL. The CDR3 has 18 residues. The V gene end was trimmed by 0 bases and the J gene end by 5 bases; junction bases not matched to a gene: 10. The CDR3: CASSQDRISGRSHNEQFF. CDR3 bases: TGCGCCAGCAGCCAAGATCGTATTAGCGGGAGGTCCCACAATGAGCAGTTCTTC.

The rearrangement links TRBV24-1 to TRBJ2-2; a weak D match, TRBD2 (5 bases). The germline CDR1 and CDR2 sequences are KGHDR and SFDVKD. Trimming removed 3 bases from V and 4 bases from J, with 11 bases in between. This CDR3 is 15 amino acids long. The chain's CDR3 is CATSDPGRGTGELFF. DNA for the CDR3: TGTGCCACCAGTGATCCGGGAAGAGGCACCGGGGAGCTGTTTTTT.

This chain joins TRBV27 and TRBJ2-7; a possible D gene is TRBD1 (5 bases). V was shortened by 0 bases and J by 7 bases, with 19 bases between the two germline ends. There are 16 residues in the CDR3. Germline CDR1 and CDR2: MNHEY and SMNVEV (reference sequence). This CDR3 reads CASSLSPISQGIEQYF. The CDR3 DNA reads TGTGCCAGCAGTTTATCGCCGATATCCCAGGGAATAGAGCAGTACTTC.

In its sample, this clonotype was seen a few times. The V call is TRBV15, the J call TRBJ2-7; 9 bases are a match to TRBD1. V shed 1 base and J 3 bases; nucleotides not matched to a gene: 7. Germline loops: CDR1 LNHNV, CDR2 YYDKDF (reference sequence). The CDR3 is 16 amino acids. Written as DNA, the CDR3 is TGTGCCACCAGCAGAGGGGGACGGGACAGGGTCTACGAGCAGTACTTC. It yields the protein CATSRGGRDRVYEQYF.

V gene TRBV19 combines with J gene TRBJ2-7, with 8 bases identical to TRBD1. The CDR3 consists of 15 residues. V gave up 3 bases and J gave up 6 bases; unmatched junction bases: 10. Germline CDR1 is LNHDA and CDR2 is SQIVND (reference sequence). CDR3 sequence (DNA): TGTGCCAGTAGTATTTTAGGACAGGGAACTGCCGAGCAGTACTTC. Amino acids: CASSILGQGTAEQYF.

V and J are TRBV27 and TRBJ2-7, with 11 positions matching TRBD2. The trim removed 5 bases at V and 2 bases at J, leaving 11 bases unmatched. The CDR3 covers 17 residues. Germline CDR1 reads MNHEY; CDR2 reads SMNVEV (reference sequence). CDR3 nucleotide sequence: TGTGCCAGCAGTCTGCGACTAGCGGGACTCCTCCCCTACGAGCAGTACTTC. Its protein is CASSLRLAGLLPYEQYF.

J is TRBJ1-2 and V is TRBV6-2 or TRBV6-3; 7 positions match TRBD1. The trim removed 6 bases at V and 8 bases at J, leaving 15 bases unmatched. CDR1 is MNHEY, CDR2 SVGEGT, per germline. CDR3 length: 15 residues. The CDR3 spells CASREAGTDFWGYTF. The CDR3 coding sequence is TGTGCCAGCAGGGAAGCTGGGACAGACTTTTGGGGCTACACCTTC.

This chain links TRBV20-1 with TRBJ1-5; D is uncertain. Germline V gene sequence: CDR1 DFQATT, CDR2 SNEGSKA (reference sequence). V was clipped by 6 bases and J by 1 base, with 28 bases between them. This CDR3 contains 19 residues. CDR3 nucleotides: TGCAGTGCGACCACCCTGCCCAACCCCAATAAGGACAGCAATCAGCCCCAGCATTTT. It encodes CSATTLPNPNKDSNQPQHF.

The rearrangement uses TRBV2 and TRBJ2-7; the D is unclear. V shed 2 bases and J shed 9 bases, with 20 bases lying between them. The CDR3 runs to 15 residues. From germline, CDR1 is SNHLY and CDR2 FYNNEI. CDR3 sequence (DNA): TGTGCCAGCAGTGAAATACGGGCAGGTCCCCCTCGGCAGTACTTC. It codes for CASSEIRAGPPRQYF.

The chain has TRBV7-9 and TRBJ1-1; D unclear. Germline CDR1 reads SEHNR; CDR2 reads FQNEAQ (reference sequence). V gave up 6 bases and J gave up 4 bases, with 9 bases separating them. The CDR3 runs to 12 residues. CDR3 nucleotide sequence: TGTGCCAGCAGGCTCAGTAGCACTGAAGCTTTCTTT. It codes for CASRLSSTEAFF.